These 25 T cell receptor beta chains were sequenced from one sample in a study of blood T cell repertoires in COVID-19. Using immunoSEQ multiplex PCR, the repertoire was profiled, and TCRdb retains in-frame clones only, with some absent. Of around 300,000 clones in the sample, 89% were seen once. Sequenced sample: peripheral blood. The receptors originated from a man aged 50 to 59 with acute or convalescent COVID-19.

Turning to this clone: Different DNA sequences within this sample yield the same CDR3. The chain joins TRBV10-1 to TRBJ2-3, with D maybe TRBD2 (6 bases). The CDR3 loop spans 15 amino acids. The V and J ends lost 0 bases and 2 bases respectively, with 9 bases between them. Germline assignment: CDR1 WNHNN and CDR2 SYGVQD (reference sequence). Here the CDR3 DNA reads TGCGCCAGCAGTGAGTCCGGCGGGACCACAGATACGCAGTATTTT. This sequence encodes CASSESGGTTDTQYF.

The rearrangement links TRBV9 to TRBJ1-1; 7 bases are shared with TRBD1. Germline lookup yields CDR1 SGDLS and CDR2 YYNGEE. The CDR3 spans 14 residues. The V gene end was trimmed by 4 bases and the J gene end by 3 bases; junction bases not matched to a gene: 6. The CDR3 loop is CASSSTGADTEAFF. The CDR3 coding sequence is TGTGCCAGCAGCTCCACAGGGGCCGACACTGAAGCTTTCTTT. The complete variable domain, with remaining parts taken from reference TRBV9 and TRBJ1-1, reads DSGVTQTPKHLITATGQRVTLRCSPRSGDLSVYWYQQSLDQGLQFLIQYYNGEERAKGNILERFSAQQFPDLHSELNLSSLELGDSALYFCASSSTGADTEAFFGQGTRLTVV.

V and J are TRBV4-1 and TRBJ1-5, with TRBD1 matching over 7 bases. V was clipped by 0 bases and J by 6 bases; unmatched bases: 2. Germline V gives CDR1 MGHRA, CDR2 YSYEKL. The CDR3 sequence is 14 residues long. CDR3 loop: CASSQDGDSQPQHF. In nucleotides, the CDR3 is TGCGCCAGCAGCCAAGACGGGGACAGTCAGCCCCAGCATTTT.

V usage is TRBV24-1 and J usage is TRBJ2-2, with 8 bases fitting TRBD2. Germline-derived CDR1 and CDR2 are KGHDR and SFDVKD. V gave up 5 bases and J gave up 3 bases; unmatched junction bases: 7. The length of the CDR3 is 16 residues. The CDR3 sequence: CATSGTGGAHTGELFF. DNA for the CDR3: TGTGCCACCAGTGGTACCGGGGGGGCTCACACCGGGGAGCTGTTTTTT.

This clone appeared a single time. The chain has TRBV7-9 and TRBJ2-5; 14 bases are shared with TRBD2. The CDR3 covers 17 residues. The junction had 6 bases not matched to a gene; V was cut back by 2 bases and J by 4 bases. From germline, CDR1 is SEHNR and CDR2 FQNEAQ (reference sequence). The CDR3: CASSLRRLAGGRETQYF. CDR3 DNA sequence: TGTGCCAGCAGCTTACGCCGACTAGCGGGGGGGCGAGAGACCCAGTACTTC.

V gene TRBV5-6 combines with J gene TRBJ1-2; 7 nucleotides align to TRBD1. Germline V lookup: CDR1 SGHDT, CDR2 YYEEEE. J was trimmed by 4 bases and V by 5 bases; bases with no gene match: 5. The CDR3 has 13 amino acids. CDR3 loop: CASSPQGTYGYTF. The CDR3, as DNA: TGTGCCAGCAGTCCACAGGGGACCTATGGCTACACCTTC.

The chain is built from TRBV5-1 and TRBJ2-7, with D unresolved. The ends were cut back, 1 base at V and 5 bases at J, with 10 bases in the middle. Germline CDR1 is SGHRS and CDR2 is YFSETQ. The CDR3 has 13 residues. CDR3 residues: CASSLQVGNEQYF. The CDR3 bases are TGCGCCAGCAGCTTGCAGGTAGGCAACGAGCAGTACTTC.

This clone turned up a few times. The chain employs TRBV12-2 and TRBJ1-2; TRBD1 is the table's D call, not checked against the DNA. TRBV12-2 is a pseudogene. This CDR3 region has 14 residues. The CDR3 region is CASRRDRDFYGYTF. In nucleotides, the CDR3 is TGTGCAAGTCGCCGGGACAGAGATTTCTATGGCTACACCTTC.

The rearrangement links TRBV11-2 to TRBJ1-1, with 9 bases lining up with TRBD1. This CDR3 contains 17 residues. The germline V gene has CDR1 SGHAT and CDR2 FQNNGV. J gave up 2 bases and V 1 base, and 8 bases lay outside the gene matches. This CDR3 is CASSLGFGQGTNTEAFF. The CDR3 DNA follows: TGTGCCAGCAGCTTAGGCTTTGGACAGGGGACCAACACTGAAGCTTTCTTT.

This clone occurred once. The identical CDR3 is also encoded by other nucleotide sequences in the sample. CDR3 sequence reads: CSASQGETQYF. Written as DNA, the CDR3 is TGCAGTGCGTCCCAGGGGGAGACCCAGTACTTC. The genes are TRBV20-1 and TRBJ2-5, with a possible D match to TRBD1 (6 bases). The ends were cut back, 6 bases at V and 5 bases at J, with 10 bases in the middle. CDR1 and CDR2 (germline): DFQATT, SNEGSKA (reference sequence). The CDR3 is made up of 11 amino acids.

The chain employs TRBV6-6 and TRBJ1-1, with D uncertain. This CDR3 has 10 amino acids. Per germline, CDR1 MNHNY and CDR2 SVGAGI (reference sequence). V lost 4 bases, J lost 8 bases, and 5 bases lay in between. The CDR3 region is CASSSLEAFF. CDR3 nucleotide sequence: TGTGCCAGCAGTTCTCTAGAAGCTTTCTTT.

The CDR3 DNA is TGCGCCAGCAGCCCCACCCCGGACAATGAGCAGTTCTTC. This encodes CASSPTPDNEQFF. J is TRBJ2-1 and V is TRBV5-1, with D hard to call. The V end lost 4 bases, the J end lost 5 bases, and 10 bases lay between the germline ends. The germline CDR1 and CDR2 sequences are SGHRS and YFSETQ. The CDR3 is 13 residues long.

V gene TRBV3-1 (or the pseudogene TRBV3-2) combines with J gene TRBJ1-2; TRBD1 matches at 10 bases. The V and J ends lost 7 bases and 4 bases, in that order; junction bases with no gene match: 3. Germline values: CDR1 LGHDT, CDR2 YNNKEL (reference sequence). This CDR3 is 13 amino acids long. The CDR3 spells CASTRTGGYGYTF. The CDR3 DNA reads as TGTGCCAGCACCCGGACAGGGGGCTATGGCTACACCTTC.

This CDR3 is CASSLKGTGASDTQYF. The CDR3 DNA reads as TGTGCCAGCAGCTTGAAAGGGACAGGTGCCTCAGATACGCAGTATTTT. J is TRBJ2-3 and V is TRBV5-4; 8 bases are a match to TRBD1. This CDR3 contains 16 residues. V lost 1 base to trimming and J lost 4 bases; unmatched junction nucleotides: 8. Germline CDR1 is SGHNT and CDR2 is YYREEE (reference sequence).

The chain recombines TRBV11-1 with TRBJ2-7; TRBD1 matches at 7 bases. Germline V gene data show CDR1 as SGHAT and CDR2 as FQDESV (reference sequence). There are 15 residues in the CDR3. After removal of 1 base from V and 3 bases from J, the junction contained 6 bases not matched to a gene. The DNA for the CDR3 is TGTGCCAGCAGCTTAGGGCGGACAGGCCTCTACGAGCAGTACTTC. Amino acids: CASSLGRTGLYEQYF.

The table lists this clone with a count of one. The V gene is TRBV7-3, the J gene TRBJ2-1; 10 positions match TRBD1. CDR3 size: 15 residues. The trim removed 1 base at V and 8 bases at J, leaving 5 bases unmatched. Germline V CDR1 and CDR2: SGHTA, FQGTGA. The DNA for the CDR3 is TGTGCCAGCAGCTTAATAGGGACAGGGGATCATGAGCAGTTCTTC. It translates to CASSLIGTGDHEQFF.

This chain uses TRBV2 with TRBJ1-6; 9 bases match TRBD1. The germline V gene encodes CDR1 SNHLY and CDR2 FYNNEI. The CDR3 sequence is 14 residues long. The V segment lost 8 bases and the J segment 7 bases; nucleotides outside the gene matches: 6. CDR3 residues: CASVPTGGNSPLHF. CDR3 coding DNA: TGTGCCAGCGTCCCGACAGGGGGGAATTCACCCCTCCACTTT.

Of note for this clone: Other DNA sequences within the sample encode an identical CDR3. This chain links TRBV12-3 or TRBV12-4 with TRBJ2-1; TRBD2 agrees at 13 bases. This CDR3 is built from 13 residues. V was clipped by 6 bases and J by 7 bases; unmatched bases: 0. CDR3 nucleotide sequence: TGTGCCAGCAGACTAGCGGGGGGGAATGAGCAGTTCTTC. Amino acids: CASRLAGGNEQFF.

V is TRBV3-1 (or the pseudogene TRBV3-2) and J is TRBJ1-4, with no clear D. The CDR3 contains 11 residues. Germline CDR1 LGHDT, CDR2 YNNKEL (reference sequence). V was pared by 0 bases and J by 12 bases, with 5 bases between. CDR3 nucleotides: TGTGCCAGCAGCCAAGAGGGCCAACTGTTTTTT. This codes for CASSQEGQLFF.

V gene TRBV7-3 combines with J gene TRBJ2-3, with D possibly being TRBD1 (5 bases). CDR3 length: 13 amino acids. Trimming took 4 bases from V and 6 from J, leaving 11 bases between them. The V gene's germline CDR1 is SGHTA and CDR2 FQGTGA. The CDR3 loop is CASSSKGQDTQYF. As DNA, the CDR3 is TGTGCCAGCAGCTCCAAGGGGCAGGATACGCAGTATTTT.

This clone appeared once. This chain connects TRBV6-5 to TRBJ1-1; the D is unclear. Trimming left V 2 bases short and J 3 bases short, with 10 bases between. The CDR3 covers 14 residues. CDR1 and CDR2 (germline): MNHEY, SVGAGI. CDR3 in amino acids: CASSYSRHDTEAFF. Written as DNA, the CDR3 is TGTGCCAGCAGTTACAGCAGACACGACACTGAAGCTTTCTTT.

This sequence joins TRBV20-1 and TRBJ1-2; D is undetermined. Trimming cost V 3 bases and J 6 bases, with 8 bases left between them. The CDR3 is made up of 11 amino acids. The germline CDR1 and CDR2 sequences are DFQATT and SNEGSKA (reference sequence). The CDR3 loop reads CSARSPDGYTF. Written as DNA, the CDR3 is TGCAGTGCTAGGTCGCCAGATGGCTACACCTTC.

This clone appeared once. The chain joins TRBV11-1 to TRBJ1-1; D call uncertain. CDR1 is SGHAT, CDR2 FQDESV, per germline (reference sequence). The CDR3 spans 15 residues. The V and J ends lost 5 bases and 0 bases respectively, with 13 bases between them. DNA for the CDR3: TGTGCCAGCAGCACCTACGAGGGCATGAACACTGAAGCTTTCTTT. The encoded protein is CASSTYEGMNTEAFF.

The V call is TRBV5-1, the J call TRBJ2-7; 9 positions agree with TRBD1. Looked up from germline, CDR1 is SGHRS and CDR2 is YFSETQ. The CDR3 sequence is 14 residues long. V was pared by 4 bases and J by 6 bases, with 8 bases of the junction left unmatched. In nucleotides, the CDR3 is TGCGCCAGCAGCCCGGGGACAGGGTCCGCCGAGCAGTACTTC. This codes for CASSPGTGSAEQYF.

V and J are TRBV12-3 or TRBV12-4 and TRBJ2-5; possibly TRBD2 for D (6 bases). Trimming took 5 bases from V and 10 from J, leaving 11 bases between them. CDR3 size: 11 residues. The CDR3 loop reads CASSAGKGQYF. CDR3 nucleotides: TGTGCCAGCAGTGCGGGGAAGGGCCAGTACTTC.